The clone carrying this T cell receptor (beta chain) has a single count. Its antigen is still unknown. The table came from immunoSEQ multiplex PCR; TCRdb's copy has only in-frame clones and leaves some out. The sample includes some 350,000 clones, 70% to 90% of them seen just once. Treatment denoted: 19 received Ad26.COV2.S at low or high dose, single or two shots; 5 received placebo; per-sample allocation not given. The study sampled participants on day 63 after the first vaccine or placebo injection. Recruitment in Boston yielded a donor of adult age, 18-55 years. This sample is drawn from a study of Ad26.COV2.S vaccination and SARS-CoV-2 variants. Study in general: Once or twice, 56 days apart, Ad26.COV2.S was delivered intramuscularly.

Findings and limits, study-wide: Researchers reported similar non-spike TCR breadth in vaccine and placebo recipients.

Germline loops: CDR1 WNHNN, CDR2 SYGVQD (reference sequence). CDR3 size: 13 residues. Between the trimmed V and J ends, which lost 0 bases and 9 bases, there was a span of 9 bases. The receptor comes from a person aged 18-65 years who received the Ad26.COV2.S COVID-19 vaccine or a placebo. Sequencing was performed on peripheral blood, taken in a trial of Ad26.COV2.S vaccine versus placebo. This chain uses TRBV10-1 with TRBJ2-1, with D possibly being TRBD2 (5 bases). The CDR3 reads CASSESIGGEQFF. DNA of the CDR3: TGCGCCAGCAGTGAGTCGATAGGAGGTGAGCAGTTCTTC.